This TCR beta chain derives from a study of shared clonotypes between healthy human individuals. Per the germline V gene, CDR1 is SGHNT and CDR2 is YYREEE (reference sequence). Trimming took 0 bases from V and 9 from J, leaving 10 bases between them. This CDR3 region has 12 residues. As regards this clone: Its antigen is still unknown.

Assay execution took place at the deep level. In the original workflow: Filtering differed since immunoSEQ provided only junctions, with no quality scores. The method was immunoSEQ multiplex PCR; TCRdb's version includes in-frame clones alone and lacks a portion of them. The D gene and trimming were derived from the DNA, and the V and J assignments and clone size from that table. The sample carries around 2.3 million clones, approximately 94% recorded once. Study-wide results and caveats: For naive CD4 cells, around 5% of clonotypes were shared across a handful of donors.

This chain connects TRBV5-4 to TRBJ2-7, with D maybe TRBD2 (5 bases). This receptor was taken from a man aged 18 to 30 in good health. Sequencing input: naive CD4+ T cells sorted from blood. Noted subset: CD45RA+ positively selected. The CDR3 here is CASSLERSGQYF. The CDR3 nucleotides read TGTGCCAGCAGCTTGGAGCGGTCCGGGCAGTACTTC.